One and the same sample provided the 9 T cell receptor beta chains below, sequenced in a study of CD8+ T cells in alopecia areata. RNA extraction was followed by reverse transcription into cDNA, which acted as the sequencing template. Here immunoSEQ multiplex PCR was the method, and the copy in TCRdb shows in-frame clones only, minus some. The data contain some 100,000 clones, roughly two fifths of them seen just once; the ten biggest clones take up 3% to 3.5%. Sample: CD4+ T cells sorted from blood. The receptors derive from a human donor with alopecia areata.

This chain uses TRBV25-1 with TRBJ2-1; no clear D. The CDR3 is 13 residues long. Trimming pared 1 base from V and 9 bases from J, leaving 10 bases between. Germline CDR1 is MGHDK and CDR2 is SYGVNS. The CDR3 DNA is TGTGCCAGCAGTGAATCCAGTCTTCGTGAGCAGTTCTTC. Protein product: CASSESSLREQFF.

The rearrangement links TRBV7-3 to TRBJ1-1; D uncertain. The CDR3 length is 13 residues. V lost 8 bases, J lost 1 base, and 11 bases lay in between. Germline CDR1 and CDR2: SGHTA and FQGTGA. The CDR3 DNA is TGTGCCAGCGGGAACAGACAGAACACTGAAGCTTTCTTT. It specifies CASGNRQNTEAFF.

V is TRBV7-2 and J is TRBJ2-5; the D is unclear. This CDR3 has 12 residues. Germline assignment: CDR1 SGHTA and CDR2 FQGNSA. Trimming removed 5 bases from V and 4 bases from J, with 8 bases in between. Written as DNA, the CDR3 is TGTGCCAGCAGCCCACCAGCAGAGACCCAGTACTTC. Its protein product is CASSPPAETQYF.

V usage is TRBV5-6 and J usage is TRBJ1-1; no clear D. Germline V gene lookup returns CDR1 SGHDT and CDR2 YYEEEE. V gave up 1 base and J gave up 2 bases, with 6 bases separating them. CDR3 length: 13 amino acids. CDR3 residues: CASSLYSNTEAFF. Here the CDR3 DNA reads TGTGCCAGCAGCTTGTACAGCAACACTGAAGCTTTCTTT.

This clone came up a few times. V usage is TRBV29-1 and J usage is TRBJ1-5; no clear D gene. Germline V lookup: CDR1 SQVTM, CDR2 ANQGSEA. V was pared by 0 bases and J by 6 bases, with 12 bases between. The CDR3 contains 14 residues. In DNA, the CDR3 is TGCAGCGTTGAAGATCTGGCAGGCGGTCAGCCCCAGCATTTT. This codes for CSVEDLAGGQPQHF.

The chain is built from TRBV29-1 and TRBJ1-2; TRBD1 agrees at 7 bases. The V gene end was trimmed by 6 bases and the J gene end by 7 bases; junction bases not matched to a gene: 14. There are 14 residues in the CDR3. The germline V gene has CDR1 SQVTM and CDR2 ANQGSEA. The DNA of the CDR3 is TGCAGCGTCCAAAGGGGGCAGGGGTCCGGTGGCTACACCTTC. Protein product: CSVQRGQGSGGYTF.

CDR3 loop: CAWSVRSTSQYF. The CDR3 DNA reads TGTGCCTGGAGTGTACGGTCGACTTCGCAGTACTTC. The chain couples TRBV30 to TRBJ2-7; D gene uncertain. Germline CDR1 and CDR2: GTSNPN and SVGIG (reference sequence). Trimming took off 0 bases at V and 9 bases at J, with 12 bases between the two ends. The CDR3 contains 12 residues. Combining the CDR3 with reference TRBV30 and TRBJ2-7 gives the whole variable domain SQTIHQWPATLVQPVGSPLSLECTVEGTSNPNLYWYRQAAGRGLQLLFYSVGIGQISSEVPQNLSASRPQDRQFILSSKKLLLSDSGFYLCAWSVRSTSQYFGPGTRLTVT.

This clone has just a few counts. V gene TRBV5-1 combines with J gene TRBJ2-7, with 12 positions matching TRBD2. Germline-derived CDR1 and CDR2 are SGHRS and YFSETQ. The J segment lost 6 bases and the V segment lost 0 bases, leaving 7 bases of the junction unmatched. The CDR3 runs to 16 residues. CDR3 amino acids: CASSLDLAGGPGEQYF. The CDR3 DNA follows: TGCGCCAGCAGCTTGGATCTAGCGGGAGGGCCTGGCGAGCAGTACTTC.

Only one count was recorded for this clone. The gene calls are TRBV28 and TRBJ2-7; 8 positions agree with TRBD1. Germline V CDR1 and CDR2: MDHEN, SYDVKM. The CDR3 loop spans 13 amino acids. The V segment lost 3 bases and the J segment 6 bases; nucleotides outside the gene matches: 4. CDR3 protein: CASSFQDRVEQYF. As DNA, the CDR3 is TGTGCCAGCAGTTTTCAGGACAGGGTCGAGCAGTACTTC. Complete variable domain (other parts from reference TRBV28 and TRBJ2-7): DVKVTQSSRYLVKRTGEKVFLECVQDMDHENMFWYRQDPGLGLRLIYFSYDVKMKEKGDIPEGYSVSREKKERFSLILESASTNQTSMYLCASSFQDRVEQYFGPGTRLTVT.